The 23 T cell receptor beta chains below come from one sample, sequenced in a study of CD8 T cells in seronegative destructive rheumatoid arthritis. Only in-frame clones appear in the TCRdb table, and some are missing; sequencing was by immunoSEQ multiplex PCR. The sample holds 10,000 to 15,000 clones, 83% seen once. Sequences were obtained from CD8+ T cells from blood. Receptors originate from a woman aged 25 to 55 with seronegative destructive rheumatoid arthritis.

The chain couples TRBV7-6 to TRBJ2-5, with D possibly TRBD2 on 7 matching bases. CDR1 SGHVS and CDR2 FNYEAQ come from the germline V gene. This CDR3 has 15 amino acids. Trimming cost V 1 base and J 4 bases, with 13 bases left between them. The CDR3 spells CASSLGGGHLETQYF. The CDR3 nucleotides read TGTGCCAGCAGCTTAGGCGGGGGCCACCTAGAGACCCAGTACTTC.

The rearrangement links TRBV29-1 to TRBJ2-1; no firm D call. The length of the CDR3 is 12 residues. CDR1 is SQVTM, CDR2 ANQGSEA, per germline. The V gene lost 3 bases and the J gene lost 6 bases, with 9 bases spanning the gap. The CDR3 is CSVDYGGNEQFF. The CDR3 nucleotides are TGCAGCGTTGACTACGGCGGCAATGAGCAGTTCTTC.

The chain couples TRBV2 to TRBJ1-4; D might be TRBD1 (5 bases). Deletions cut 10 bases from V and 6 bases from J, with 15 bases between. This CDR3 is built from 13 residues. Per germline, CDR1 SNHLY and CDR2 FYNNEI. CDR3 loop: CAISTDLYEKLFF. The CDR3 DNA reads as TGTGCCATCTCGACAGACCTTTATGAAAAACTGTTTTTT.

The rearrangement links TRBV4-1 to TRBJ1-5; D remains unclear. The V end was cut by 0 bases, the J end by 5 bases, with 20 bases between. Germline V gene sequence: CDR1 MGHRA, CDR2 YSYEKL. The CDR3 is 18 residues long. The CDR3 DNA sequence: TGCGCCAGCAGCCAAGATGGGCTCGGTAGGAGGGTGCATCAGCCCCAGCATTTT. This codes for CASSQDGLGRRVHQPQHF.

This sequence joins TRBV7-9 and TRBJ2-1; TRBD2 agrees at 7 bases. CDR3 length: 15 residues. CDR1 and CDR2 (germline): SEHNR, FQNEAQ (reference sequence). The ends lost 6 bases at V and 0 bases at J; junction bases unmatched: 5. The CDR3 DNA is TGTGCCAGCAGTCTAGCGGAAATCTCCTACAATGAGCAGTTCTTC. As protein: CASSLAEISYNEQFF.

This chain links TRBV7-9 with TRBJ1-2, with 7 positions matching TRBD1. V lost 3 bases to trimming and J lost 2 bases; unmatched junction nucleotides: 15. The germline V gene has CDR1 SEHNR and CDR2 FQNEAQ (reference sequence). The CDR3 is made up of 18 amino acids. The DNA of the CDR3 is TGTGCCAGCAGCTTCACCCCGGGACAGCCCGGGCTAAACTATGGCTACACCTTC. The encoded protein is CASSFTPGQPGLNYGYTF.

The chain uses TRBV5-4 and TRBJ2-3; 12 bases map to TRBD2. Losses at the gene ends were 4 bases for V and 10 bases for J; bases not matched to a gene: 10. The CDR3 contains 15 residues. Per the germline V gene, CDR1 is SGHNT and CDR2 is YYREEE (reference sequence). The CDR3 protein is CASSRLAGDVAAQYF. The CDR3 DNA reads TGTGCCAGCAGCCGACTAGCGGGGGATGTAGCGGCGCAGTATTTT.

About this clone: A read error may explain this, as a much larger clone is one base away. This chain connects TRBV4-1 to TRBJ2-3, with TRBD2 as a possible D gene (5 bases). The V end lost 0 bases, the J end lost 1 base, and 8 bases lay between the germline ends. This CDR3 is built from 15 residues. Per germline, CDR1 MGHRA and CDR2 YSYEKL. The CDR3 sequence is CASSQDPGGTDTQYF. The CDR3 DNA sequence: TGCGCCAGCAGCCAAGATCCCGGGGGCACAGATACGCAGTATTTT.

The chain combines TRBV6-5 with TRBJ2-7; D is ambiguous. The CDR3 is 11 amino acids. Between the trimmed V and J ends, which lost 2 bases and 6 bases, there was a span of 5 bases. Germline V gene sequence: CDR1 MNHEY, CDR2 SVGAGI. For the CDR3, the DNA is TGTGCCAGCAGTTACAACAGCGAGCAGTACTTC. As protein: CASSYNSEQYF.

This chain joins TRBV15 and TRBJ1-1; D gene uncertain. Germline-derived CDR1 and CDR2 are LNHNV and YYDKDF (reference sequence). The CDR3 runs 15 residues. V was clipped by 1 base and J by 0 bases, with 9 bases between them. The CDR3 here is CATSRVSGMNTEAFF. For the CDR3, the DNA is TGTGCCACCAGCAGAGTAAGCGGGATGAACACTGAAGCTTTCTTT.

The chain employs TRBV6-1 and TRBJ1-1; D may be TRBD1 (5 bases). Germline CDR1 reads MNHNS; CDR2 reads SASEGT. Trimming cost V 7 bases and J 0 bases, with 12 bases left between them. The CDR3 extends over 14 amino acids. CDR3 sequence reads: CASKVGGMNTEAFF. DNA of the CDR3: TGTGCCAGCAAGGTCGGGGGGATGAACACTGAAGCTTTCTTT.

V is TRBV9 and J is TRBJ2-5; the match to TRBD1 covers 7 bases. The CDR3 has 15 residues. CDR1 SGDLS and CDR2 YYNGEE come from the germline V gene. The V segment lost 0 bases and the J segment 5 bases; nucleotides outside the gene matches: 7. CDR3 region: CASSVADRYRETQYF. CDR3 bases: TGTGCCAGCAGCGTAGCGGACAGGTATCGGGAGACCCAGTACTTC.

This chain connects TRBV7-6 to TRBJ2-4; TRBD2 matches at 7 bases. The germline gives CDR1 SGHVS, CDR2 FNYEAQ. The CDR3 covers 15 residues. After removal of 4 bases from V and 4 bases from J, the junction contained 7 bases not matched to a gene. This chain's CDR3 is CASSSRGLEKNIQYF. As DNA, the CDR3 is TGTGCCAGCAGCTCTCGTGGACTAGAAAAAAACATTCAGTACTTC.

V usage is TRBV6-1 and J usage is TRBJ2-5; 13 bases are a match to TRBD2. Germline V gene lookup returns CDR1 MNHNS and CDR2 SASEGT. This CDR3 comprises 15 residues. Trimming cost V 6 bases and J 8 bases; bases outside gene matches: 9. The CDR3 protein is CASRTSGGMQGTQYF. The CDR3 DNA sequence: TGTGCCAGCAGGACTAGCGGGGGGATGCAGGGAACCCAGTACTTC.

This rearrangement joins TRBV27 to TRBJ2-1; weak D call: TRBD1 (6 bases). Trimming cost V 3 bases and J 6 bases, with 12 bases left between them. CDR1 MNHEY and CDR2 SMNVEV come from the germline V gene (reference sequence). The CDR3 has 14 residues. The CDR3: CASSFRTASNEQFF. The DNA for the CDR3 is TGTGCCAGCAGTTTTCGGACAGCCAGCAATGAGCAGTTCTTC.

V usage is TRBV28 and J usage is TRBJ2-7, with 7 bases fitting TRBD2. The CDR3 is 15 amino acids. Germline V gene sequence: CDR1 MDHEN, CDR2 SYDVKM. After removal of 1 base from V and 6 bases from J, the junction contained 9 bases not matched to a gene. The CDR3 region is CASSLSASGATEQYF. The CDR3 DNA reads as TGTGCCAGCAGTTTATCGGCAAGCGGGGCTACCGAGCAGTACTTC.

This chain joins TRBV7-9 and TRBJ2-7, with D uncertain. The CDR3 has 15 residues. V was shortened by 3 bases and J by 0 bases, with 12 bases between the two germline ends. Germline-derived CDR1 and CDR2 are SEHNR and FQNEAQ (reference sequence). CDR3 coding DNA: TGTGCCAGCAGCTTGGAGTACCCCACCTCCTACGAGCAGTACGTC. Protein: CASSLEYPTSYEQYV.

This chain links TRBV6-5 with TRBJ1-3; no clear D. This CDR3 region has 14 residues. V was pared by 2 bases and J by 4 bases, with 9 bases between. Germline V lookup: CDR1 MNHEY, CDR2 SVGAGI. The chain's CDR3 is CASSYAGVGNTIYF. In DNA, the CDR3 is TGTGCCAGCAGTTACGCTGGAGTGGGAAACACCATATATTTT.

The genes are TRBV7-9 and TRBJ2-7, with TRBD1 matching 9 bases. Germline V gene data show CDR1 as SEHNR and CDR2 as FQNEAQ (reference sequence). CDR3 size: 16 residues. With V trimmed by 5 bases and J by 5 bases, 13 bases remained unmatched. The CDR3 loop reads CASSPSSGQGGNEQYF. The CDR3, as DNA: TGTGCCAGCAGCCCAAGCTCGGGACAGGGCGGGAACGAGCAGTACTTC.

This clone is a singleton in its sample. CDR3 amino acids: CASSLGGLQFNEQFF. The CDR3 region has the DNA TGTGCCAGCAGTTTAGGGGGACTTCAGTTCAATGAGCAGTTCTTC. This chain uses TRBV28 with TRBJ2-1; weak D call: TRBD2 (6 bases). V lost 2 bases and J 6 bases, leaving 14 bases between the germline ends. Germline CDR1 reads MDHEN; CDR2 reads SYDVKM. The CDR3 runs to 15 residues.

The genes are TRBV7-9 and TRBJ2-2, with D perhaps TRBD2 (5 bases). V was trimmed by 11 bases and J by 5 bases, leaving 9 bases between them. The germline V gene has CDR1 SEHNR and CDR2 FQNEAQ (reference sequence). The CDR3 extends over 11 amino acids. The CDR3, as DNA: TGTGCCGCGCGAGGGACCGGGGAGCTGTTTTTT. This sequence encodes CAARGTGELFF.

Here the CDR3 reads CASSLGLAGGDSDTQYF. The CDR3 DNA sequence: TGCGCCAGCAGCCTGGGACTAGCGGGGGGCGACTCAGATACGCAGTATTTT. V and J are TRBV4-1 and TRBJ2-3; TRBD2 agrees at 15 bases. After removal of 4 bases from V and 4 bases from J, the junction contained 6 bases not matched to a gene. CDR1 MGHRA and CDR2 YSYEKL come from the germline V gene. There are 17 residues in the CDR3.

Here the CDR3 DNA reads TGTGCCAGCAGCCCGGAGCGGAACTACAATGAGCAGTTCTTC. Protein sequence: CASSPERNYNEQFF. The V call is TRBV9, the J call TRBJ2-1, with a weak D call TRBD2 (5 bases). This CDR3 comprises 14 residues. Trimming removed 4 bases at V and 3 bases at J, with 11 bases between. CDR1 SGDLS and CDR2 YYNGEE come from the germline V gene.